A selection of T cell receptor beta chains follows, all from one sample in a study of identical twins. Each CDR3 protein gets one entry after TCRdb re-called the 5' RACE reads with MiXCR. The sample holds about 530,000 distinct CDR3 sequences, 20% to 25% seen once. These data also featured in a second study, about yellow fever vaccine responses in identical twins.

Source material: CD4+ T cells sorted from blood. The origin of the receptors is a woman between 18 and 29 years old in good health. The CDR3 runs from the conserved cysteine through the conserved F or W. A D gene is named only where the DNA matches it firmly. Where a row states a size, it is once, few, many or the class of an expanded clone; other rows omit it.

J,size,D,V,CDR3,DNA
TRBJ2-1,NA,TRBD2,TRBV7-9,CASRISGANEQFF,TGTGCCAGCAGGATTAGCGGGGCTAATGAGCAGTTCTTC
TRBJ2-5,NA,NA,TRBV5-1,CASSSTGQRGETQYF,TGCGCCAGCAGCTCAACGGGCCAAAGAGGGGAGACCCAGTACTTC
TRBJ2-3,few,NA,TRBV5-1,CASTQDLLLTDTQYF,TGCGCCAGCACCCAGGACCTCCTCCTCACAGATACGCAGTATTTT
TRBJ2-1,many,TRBD2,TRBV29-1,CSVVLAGTVGHEQFF,TGCAGCGTTGTATTAGCGGGGACGGTCGGCCATGAGCAGTTCTTC
TRBJ2-7,NA,NA,TRBV5-6,CASSTRQSYEQYF,TGTGCCAGCAGCACAAGACAGAGCTACGAGCAGTACTTC
TRBJ1-1,few,TRBD1,TRBV10-3,CAISYGQGATEAFF,TGTGCCATCAGTTACGGACAGGGTGCCACTGAAGCTTTCTTT
TRBJ1-1,few,TRBD1,TRBV12-3/TRBV12-4,CASTTLLTGRLTEAFF,TGTGCCAGCACCACTCTCCTGACAGGGCGCCTTACTGAAGCTTTCTTT
TRBJ2-5,few,NA,TRBV9,CASSPPLSGARETQYF,TGTGCCAGCAGCCCCCCCTTGTCAGGGGCTAGGGAGACCCAGTACTTC
TRBJ2-3,NA,TRBD2,TRBV6-1,CASRPLAGAIDTQYF,TGTGCCAGCAGACCACTAGCGGGAGCGATAGATACGCAGTATTTT
TRBJ2-6,NA,NA,TRBV24-1,CATSDGGPGANVLTF,TGTGCCACCAGTGATGGGGGGCCGGGGGCCAACGTCCTGACTTTC
TRBJ1-3,NA,NA,TRBV12-3/TRBV12-4,CAIDTSSGNTIYF,TGTGCCATAGACACAAGCTCTGGAAACACCATATATTTT
TRBJ1-1,many,NA,TRBV3-1,CASSQQDGTEAFF,TGTGCCAGCAGCCAACAGGATGGCACTGAAGCTTTCTTT
TRBJ2-5,NA,NA,TRBV20-1,CSARDYSRYQETQYF,TGCAGTGCTAGAGATTATTCCAGGTACCAAGAGACCCAGTACTTC
TRBJ1-4,NA,NA,TRBV12-3/TRBV12-4,CASKQGLNEKLFF,TGTGCCAGCAAACAGGGCCTTAATGAAAAACTGTTTTTT